The 25 T cell receptor beta chains below come from one sample, sequenced in a study of siplizumab effects on memory and regulatory T cells. Assay used: immunoSEQ multiplex PCR; TCRdb lists only in-frame clones, some missing. This table holds around 95,000 clones, about nine tenths found once. The sample was CD4+ T cells sorted from blood. The source of these receptors is a human donor in good health.

The chain's CDR3 is CASSPTTGTGGGYTF. The CDR3 region has the DNA TGTGCCAGCAGCCCTACAACCGGGACAGGGGGAGGCTACACCTTC. This chain uses TRBV7-9 with TRBJ1-2; 11 bases map to TRBD1. The CDR3 is 15 residues long. Germline V gives CDR1 SEHNR, CDR2 FQNEAQ (reference sequence). Losses at the gene ends were 5 bases for V and 8 bases for J; bases not matched to a gene: 10.

This chain joins TRBV5-1 and TRBJ1-2; D is unclear. The CDR3 totals 13 residues. V lost 2 bases, J lost 8 bases, and 13 bases lay in between. Germline values: CDR1 SGHRS, CDR2 YFSETQ. CDR3 loop: CASSFRLAVGYTF. Written as DNA, the CDR3 is TGCGCCAGCAGCTTTAGGCTAGCGGTCGGCTACACCTTC.

V usage is TRBV14 and J usage is TRBJ1-4, with a tentative D call TRBD1 (5 bases). Germline lookup yields CDR1 SGHDN and CDR2 FVKESK. V lost 4 bases, J lost 5 bases, and 14 bases lay in between. The CDR3 extends over 15 amino acids. The CDR3 region has the DNA TGTGCCAGCAGCCCTATCCGGGACGGGAATGAAAAACTGTTTTTT. Protein product: CASSPIRDGNEKLFF.

The V call is TRBV28, the J call TRBJ2-1, with a weak D call TRBD2 (6 bases). V lost 3 bases and J lost 10, with 13 bases in between. Looked up from germline, CDR1 is MDHEN and CDR2 is SYDVKM. The CDR3 loop spans 13 amino acids. CDR3 protein: CASSFGGIPEQFF. The CDR3 nucleotides are TGTGCCAGCAGTTTCGGGGGTATCCCCGAGCAGTTCTTC.

The chain links TRBV7-8 to TRBJ2-2; D is uncertain. V lost 0 bases, J lost 7 bases, and 12 bases lay in between. This CDR3 has 15 amino acids. Germline V gene sequence: CDR1 SGHVS, CDR2 FQNEAQ. CDR3 sequence reads: CASSLAGLVSGELFF. The CDR3, as DNA: TGTGCCAGCAGCTTAGCAGGGCTTGTCAGCGGGGAGCTGTTTTTT.

V usage is TRBV19 and J usage is TRBJ1-5; D uncertain. The germline V gene encodes CDR1 LNHDA and CDR2 SQIVND (reference sequence). V was trimmed by 1 base and J by 6 bases, leaving 7 bases between them. This CDR3 comprises 13 residues. CDR3 coding DNA: TGTGCCAGTAGTATAGGAGGGCCTCAGCCCCAGCATTTT. Protein sequence: CASSIGGPQPQHF.

This chain uses TRBV5-6 with TRBJ1-2, with D perhaps TRBD1 (6 bases). V lost 4 bases and J 8 bases, leaving 15 bases between the germline ends. The CDR3 contains 13 residues. The germline V gene has CDR1 SGHDT and CDR2 YYEEEE. The CDR3 coding sequence is TGTGCCAGCAGCCTGCAGGGGAGGTTGGGCTACACCTTC. Amino acid sequence: CASSLQGRLGYTF.

The rearrangement joins TRBV7-6 to TRBJ1-3; D possibly corresponds to TRBD1 (5 bases). V dropped 0 bases and J dropped 0 bases, with 6 bases sitting between them. This CDR3 has 15 amino acids. Germline loops: CDR1 SGHVS, CDR2 FNYEAQ. CDR3 region: CASSLAGASGNTIYF. For the CDR3, the DNA is TGTGCCAGCAGCTTAGCAGGGGCCTCTGGAAACACCATATATTTT.

The chain links TRBV7-9 to TRBJ1-3; D not certain. The ends were cut back, 2 bases at V and 0 bases at J, with 8 bases in the middle. This CDR3 has 15 amino acids. From germline, CDR1 is SEHNR and CDR2 FQNEAQ (reference sequence). The CDR3 here is CASSLRPNSGNTIYF. In DNA, the CDR3 is TGTGCCAGCAGCTTAAGGCCAAACTCTGGAAACACCATATATTTT.

The chain joins TRBV29-1 to TRBJ1-1, with TRBD1 as a possible D gene (5 bases). This CDR3 contains 14 residues. Germline-derived CDR1 and CDR2 are SQVTM and ANQGSEA. Trimming cost V 6 bases and J 0 bases, with 14 bases left between them. In DNA form, the CDR3 reads TGCAGCGTCCCGGGACCAACGGTGAACACTGAAGCTTTCTTT. It yields the protein CSVPGPTVNTEAFF.

J is TRBJ2-7 and V is TRBV5-1; D unclear. This CDR3 is 14 amino acids long. Germline CDR1 and CDR2: SGHRS and YFSETQ. The germline V and J ends were trimmed by 3 bases and 4 bases, with 14 bases remaining between them. The CDR3 sequence is CASSSTMAVYEQYF. CDR3 DNA sequence: TGCGCCAGCAGCTCCACGATGGCGGTTTACGAGCAGTACTTC. Complete variable domain (other parts from reference TRBV5-1 and TRBJ2-7): KAGVTQTPRYLIKTRGQQVTLSCSPISGHRSVSWYQQTPGQGLQFLFEYFSETQRNKGNFPGRFSGRQFSNSRSEMNVSTLELGDSALYLCASSSTMAVYEQYFGPGTRLTVT.

The chain combines TRBV6-5 with TRBJ1-6; D is unclear. V was shortened by 0 bases and J by 7 bases, with 7 bases between the two germline ends. This CDR3 has 14 amino acids. CDR1 and CDR2 from the germline V gene are MNHEY and SVGAGI. CDR3 loop: CASSYSTGNSPLHF. The CDR3 bases are TGTGCCAGCAGTTACTCGACGGGCAATTCACCCCTCCACTTT.

The chain recombines TRBV27 with TRBJ1-2, with 10 positions matching TRBD1. The junction had 6 bases not matched to a gene; V was cut back by 6 bases and J by 5 bases. The germline V gene encodes CDR1 MNHEY and CDR2 SMNVEV (reference sequence). This CDR3 spans 14 amino acids. The DNA of the CDR3 is TGTGCCAGCAGGACAGGGGGCAGAGTTTATGGCTACACCTTC. Translation gives CASRTGGRVYGYTF.

The chain employs TRBV9 and TRBJ2-1; 8 nucleotides match TRBD1. CDR1 SGDLS and CDR2 YYNGEE come from the germline V gene. The ends lost 0 bases at V and 9 bases at J; junction bases unmatched: 8. This CDR3 is built from 15 residues. CDR3 sequence reads: CASSVAGGGFGEQFF. The CDR3 bases are TGTGCCAGCAGCGTAGCAGGGGGCGGCTTCGGTGAGCAGTTCTTC.

The chain recombines TRBV12-5 with TRBJ2-2; D perhaps matches TRBD1 (6 bases). CDR1 is LGHNT, CDR2 FRNRAP, per germline. Trimming cost V 0 bases and J 0 bases, with 14 bases left between them. The CDR3 is 18 amino acids. DNA for the CDR3: TGTGCTAGTGGTTTGGTAGTAGGGGGACGACCGAACACCGGGGAGCTGTTTTTT. This translates into CASGLVVGGRPNTGELFF.

The V call is TRBV13, the J call TRBJ2-4; tentatively, D is TRBD1 (7 bases). V shed 3 bases and J shed 3 bases, with 9 bases lying between them. CDR1 and CDR2 (germline): PRHDT, FYEKMQ (reference sequence). The CDR3 has 14 residues. Here the CDR3 reads CASSLQGGKNIQYF. DNA of the CDR3: TGTGCCAGCAGCTTGCAGGGGGGCAAAAACATTCAGTACTTC.

The chain is built from TRBV7-9 and TRBJ2-3; maybe TRBD2 (6 bases). This CDR3 has 16 amino acids. Between the trimmed V and J ends, which lost 1 base and 1 base, there was a span of 12 bases. Germline assignment: CDR1 SEHNR and CDR2 FQNEAQ (reference sequence). The CDR3 DNA sequence: TGTGCCAGCAGCTTAGTCGTCGAGCGGGGCACAGATACGCAGTATTTT. Protein: CASSLVVERGTDTQYF.

The chain joins TRBV19 to TRBJ2-5; D gene unclear. Trimming cost V 6 bases and J 1 base, with 12 bases left between them. In germline, CDR1 is LNHDA, CDR2 SQIVND (reference sequence). The CDR3 contains 14 residues. The CDR3 sequence is CASSARSTQETQYF. The CDR3 region has the DNA TGTGCCAGTAGCGCCAGGAGTACCCAAGAGACCCAGTACTTC.

This chain links TRBV7-8 with TRBJ1-4; D possibly corresponds to TRBD1 (5 bases). The V end lost 2 bases, the J end lost 7 bases, and 17 bases lay between the germline ends. Looked up from germline, CDR1 is SGHVS and CDR2 is FQNEAQ. The CDR3 length is 16 residues. The CDR3 DNA sequence: TGTGCCAGCAGCTTAAACGGGAGGCAGGGTGGTGAAAAACTGTTTTTT. This sequence encodes CASSLNGRQGGEKLFF.

This chain links TRBV18 with TRBJ2-7; 9 bases match TRBD1. Germline-derived CDR1 and CDR2 are KGHSH and LQKENI. The CDR3 runs 15 residues. The ends lost 3 bases at V and 3 bases at J; junction bases unmatched: 6. The CDR3 spells CASSPARDRVYEQYF. The CDR3 DNA sequence: TGTGCCAGCTCACCCGCTCGGGACAGGGTCTACGAGCAGTACTTC.

The chain has TRBV6-5 and TRBJ2-5, with D perhaps matching TRBD1 (5 bases). The germline gives CDR1 MNHEY, CDR2 SVGAGI. There are 13 residues in the CDR3. V was trimmed by 6 bases and J by 2 bases, leaving 10 bases between them. In DNA form, the CDR3 reads TGTGCCAGCAGCAGGGAAAGACAAGAGACCCAGTACTTC. This sequence encodes CASSRERQETQYF.

V gene TRBV7-3 combines with J gene TRBJ2-7; TRBD2 aligns across 11 bases. Losses at the gene ends were 5 bases for V and 3 bases for J; bases not matched to a gene: 6. The CDR3 loop spans 15 amino acids. Germline-derived CDR1 and CDR2 are SGHTA and FQGTGA. CDR3 amino acids: CASSPLAGGRYEQYF. In DNA form, the CDR3 reads TGTGCCAGCAGCCCCCTAGCGGGGGGACGCTACGAGCAGTACTTC.

V is TRBV6-6 and J is TRBJ2-5; the match to TRBD2 covers 10 bases. The V gene end was trimmed by 10 bases and the J gene end by 5 bases; junction bases not matched to a gene: 13. Germline assignment: CDR1 MNHNY and CDR2 SVGAGI (reference sequence). The CDR3 sequence is 15 residues long. The CDR3 DNA reads as TGTGCCACGGGGCTAGCGGGGGTGGCTTCGGAGACCCAGTACTTC. Translating it yields CATGLAGVASETQYF.

The CDR3 sequence: CSVGDRTFYGYTF. The CDR3 coding sequence is TGCAGCGTTGGGGACCGAACTTTCTATGGCTACACCTTC. The V gene is TRBV29-1, the J gene TRBJ1-2; tentatively, D is TRBD1 (5 bases). CDR1 and CDR2 from the germline V gene are SQVTM and ANQGSEA. The CDR3 covers 13 residues. V was cut by 4 bases and J by 4 bases, with 13 bases left in between.

The chain joins TRBV6-5 to TRBJ1-2; D is unresolved. The V end was cut by 8 bases, the J end by 4 bases, with 20 bases between. The CDR3 spans 15 residues. Germline CDR1 reads MNHEY; CDR2 reads SVGAGI. The CDR3 bases are TGTGCCAGCGGCGAACGCGCGGGATTTATCTATGGCTACACCTTC. Protein sequence: CASGERAGFIYGYTF.